The present entry profiles one TCR beta chain with its context. This may stem from a read error, because a much larger clone lies one nucleotide away. From RNA transcripts, TCR beta CDR3 regions were amplified. HTBI primers drove first-round RT-PCR of the TCR CDR3. TCRdb ran MiXCR on the multiplex PCR reads and lists one entry per CDR3 protein. This sample has fewer than 450,000 distinct CDR3 sequences, with more than 12% found just once. Each diagnosis was grounded in clinical symptoms, serum thyroxine and TRAb, thyroid ultrasound, and orbital computed tomography. This record belongs to a study of T cells in Graves' hyperthyroidism and ophthalmopathy. Germline V gene sequence: CDR1 DFQATT, CDR2 SNEGSKA (reference sequence). V lost 2 bases, J lost 2 bases, and 10 bases lay in between. This CDR3 region has 14 residues.

This chain links TRBV20-1 with TRBJ2-1; D not certain. Specimen: blood. The sequence was collected from a man aged 45 to 65 with Graves' ophthalmopathy. The CDR3 DNA sequence: TGCAGTGCTAGATCGGAGAGCCCCTACAATGAGCAGTTCTTC. Its protein product is CSARSESPYNEQFF.